This TCR beta chain is from a study of blood T cell repertoires in COVID-19. In the original processing: Reference gene primer amplification gave estimated nucleated cell counts. Produced via immunoSEQ multiplex PCR; TCRdb's table is partial and in-frame only. V and J calls and clone size are copied from that table; D and trimming were computed from the DNA. The data contain about 110,000 clones, approximately 88% of them seen just once; the ten biggest clones take up 0.65% to 0.9%. CDR1 is LGHDT and CDR2 is YNNKEL in the germline V gene (reference sequence). This CDR3 comprises 15 residues. The ends lost 2 bases at V and 5 bases at J; junction bases unmatched: 8.

Sequencing used peripheral blood. This rearrangement joins TRBV3-1 (or the pseudogene TRBV3-2) to TRBJ2-7; TRBD2 aligns across 8 bases. The origin of this receptor is a woman in her 70s with acute or convalescent COVID-19. This chain's CDR3 is CASSQTGTSRHEQYF. In nucleotides, the CDR3 is TGTGCCAGCAGCCAAACCGGGACTAGTAGGCACGAGCAGTACTTC.